This is a list of T cell receptor beta chains from one sample in a study of identical twins. One entry per CDR3 protein results from TCRdb running MiXCR on the 5' RACE reads. The table has approximately 500,000 distinct CDR3 sequences, 24% seen once. Separately, the same data were catalogued under a study of T cells expressing NK-cell markers.

The sequenced material came from CD4+ T cells sorted from blood. These receptors originate from a woman aged 18-29 years in good health. The CDR3 runs from the conserved cysteine through the conserved F or W. D genes are given only for firm matches. Clone size is not always given. Where it is, it says once, few, many or a class for expanded clones.

J | V | size | D | DNA | CDR3
TRBJ2-5 | TRBV20-1 | many | . | TGCAGTGTTCAAGGTCTGAAGACCCAGTACTTC | CSVQGLKTQYF
TRBJ2-3 | TRBV20-1 | few | . | TGCAGTGCCCGAGGTGGGGGGGCGACCACAGATACGCAGTATTTT | CSARGGGATTDTQYF
TRBJ1-2 | TRBV6-5 | . | . | TGTGCCAGCAGATTCGCAGCTAACTATGGCTACACCTTC | CASRFAANYGYTF
TRBJ2-1 | TRBV5-1 | . | . | TGCGCCGGCAGCTTTACTAGTGGCGGTAATGGTGAGCAGTTCTTC | CAGSFTSGGNGEQFF
TRBJ2-5 | TRBV6-5 | few | . | TGTGCCAGCAGTTACAAGAGGGGCCCCCTTTGGGAGACCCAGTACTTC | CASSYKRGPLWETQYF
TRBJ2-7 | TRBV3-1 | few | . | TGTGCCAGCAGCCTTAGGGACGCACGGGGGGAGCAGTACTTC | CASSLRDARGEQYF
TRBJ1-2 | TRBV7-2 | few | TRBD1 | TGTGCCAGCAGTTCAGGGGGCTGGGACTATGGCTACACCTTC | CASSSGGWDYGYTF
TRBJ2-4 | TRBV7-8 | . | TRBD1 | TGTGCCAGCAGCCAAGGGCAGGGGGCTACGGACATTCAGTACTTC | CASSQGQGATDIQYF
TRBJ2-7 | TRBV2 | . | . | TGTGCCACCGACAAAGATCTAAGCTACGAGCAGTACTTC | CATDKDLSYEQYF
TRBJ2-7 | TRBV29-1 | . | . | TGCAGCGTTGAGCTACAGGGCCACGAGCAGTACTTC | CSVELQGHEQYF
TRBJ2-7 | TRBV7-6 | . | TRBD2 | TGTGCCAGCAGCTCTGGGTGGGGGAGCGGGACGTTGAACGAGCAGTACTTC | CASSSGWGSGTLNEQYF
TRBJ2-4 | TRBV12-3/TRBV12-4 | . | . | TGTGCCAGCATGGGGGCAGGTCGCCAAAACATTCAGTACTTC | CASMGAGRQNIQYF
TRBJ2-1 | TRBV7-9 | many | . | TGTGCCAGCAGCTTAGCAGGTCTGTGGAGCTCCTACAATGAGCAGTTCTTC | CASSLAGLWSSYNEQFF
TRBJ2-7 | TRBV12-3/TRBV12-4 | few | TRBD2 | TGTGCCAGCAGTGGCCGACTAGCGAGAGAGCTAGGGGAGCAGTACTTC | CASSGRLARELGEQYF
TRBJ2-7 | TRBV27 | few | . | TGTGCCAGCAAAGTTGGGGTGGGCGCTTGGGGAGCGGGCGAGCAGTACTTC | CASKVGVGAWGAGEQYF
TRBJ1-5 | TRBV20-1 | few | . | TGCAGTGCTAGCGCAAGGGGATCTTATAGCAATCAGCCCCAGCATTTT | CSASARGSYSNQPQHF
TRBJ2-1 | TRBV3-1 | . | . | TGTGCCAGCAGCTGGGGGAGGACTCGCTCCTACAATGAGCAGTTCTTC | CASSWGRTRSYNEQFF
TRBJ2-1 | TRBV5-5 | . | . | TGTGCCAGCAGCTTGGGCCCCACTGGGCTGGGTGAGCAGTTCTTC | CASSLGPTGLGEQFF
TRBJ2-2 | TRBV20-1 | . | . | TGCAGTGCCCCGCGGTCTAGGGACACCGGGGAGCTGTTTTTT | CSAPRSRDTGELFF
TRBJ1-5 | TRBV5-5 | . | . | TGTGCCAGCAGCTTGGTATCGAGCAATCAGCCCCAGCATTTT | CASSLVSSNQPQHF
TRBJ2-2 | TRBV5-1 | . | . | TGCGCCAGCAGTGGCAGGGGCTTCGGGGAGCTGTTTTTT | CASSGRGFGELFF
TRBJ2-5 | TRBV10-1 | . | . | TGCGCCAGCAGTCAGTCGACTCAAGAGACCCAGTACTTC | CASSQSTQETQYF
TRBJ1-1 | TRBV4-2 | . | . | TGTGCCAGCAGCCACGGGAACACTGAAGCTTTCTTT | CASSHGNTEAFF
TRBJ2-7 | TRBV9 | few | . | TGTGCCAGCAGCGCCCAAGCGGTACCCTTTGACGAGCAGTACTTC | CASSAQAVPFDEQYF
TRBJ1-6 | TRBV28 | . | . | TGTGCCAGCAGTAGAGGACAACCGCATTCACCCCTCCACTTT | CASSRGQPHSPLHF
TRBJ2-3 | TRBV3-1 | few | . | TGTGCCAGCAGCCAGAGGATGGATACGCAGTATTTT | CASSQRMDTQYF
TRBJ2-7 | TRBV9 | few | . | TGTGCCAGCAGCACAACTAGTTCCAACGAGCAGTACTTC | CASSTTSSNEQYF
TRBJ2-1 | TRBV20-1 | . | TRBD2 | TGCAGTGCTACCGAGCTTAGCGGGAGTGGGGGGTATGAGCAGTTCTTC | CSATELSGSGGYEQFF
TRBJ2-7 | TRBV20-1 | . | TRBD2 | TGCAGTGCCTCCGGGACTAGCCAAAGCTTGGGAGAGTACTTC | CSASGTSQSLGEYF
TRBJ2-1 | TRBV29-1 | . | . | TGCAGCTCTCATACCTCTTCCAATGAGCAGTTCTTC | CSSHTSSNEQFF
TRBJ2-3 | TRBV6-1 | . | . | TGTGCCAGCACCATACAGGGACCCTCAGATACGCAGTATTTT | CASTIQGPSDTQYF
TRBJ2-2 | TRBV5-5 | . | TRBD2 | TGTGCCAGCAGCTTGGCCGGTTCCAGCGGGAGTATCACCGGGGAGCTGTTTTTT | CASSLAGSSGSITGELFF
TRBJ2-3 | TRBV6-1 | few | TRBD1 | TGTGCCAGCAGTGAAGTAGGACAGGATCAGGATACGCAGTATTTT | CASSEVGQDQDTQYF
TRBJ1-1 | TRBV6-5 | few | . | TGTGCCAGCAGTTACTCGAGGAGGGTTGAAGCTTTCTTT | CASSYSRRVEAFF
TRBJ2-1 | TRBV5-1 | . | TRBD2 | TGCGCCAGCAGCTTGGCTAGCGGGCATATCTCCTACAATGAGCAGTTCTTC | CASSLASGHISYNEQFF
TRBJ2-3 | TRBV20-1 | few | . | TGCAGTGCTATACTCCGCTTTAGGGTAGATACGCAGTATTTT | CSAILRFRVDTQYF
TRBJ1-3 | TRBV20-1 | . | . | TGCAGTGCTCTGCGGGGGGGATCCTCCTCTGGAAACACCATATATTTT | CSALRGGSSSGNTIYF
TRBJ1-5 | TRBV5-5 | . | . | TGTGCCAGCAGCTTTTCTACAACGGGCAATCAGCCCCAGCATTTT | CASSFSTTGNQPQHF
TRBJ2-7 | TRBV12-3/TRBV12-4 | . | . | TGTGCCAGCAGTTTATGGAAGGGCCACGAGCAGTACTTC | CASSLWKGHEQYF
TRBJ2-4 | TRBV7-9 | few | . | TGTGCCACCGTGCGGGTAGCCAAAAACATTCAGTACTTC | CATVRVAKNIQYF
TRBJ2-1 | TRBV21-1 | . | . | TGTGCCAGCATCCATTTCGACAACCGGAATGAGCAGTTCTTC | CASIHFDNRNEQFF
TRBJ2-5 | TRBV6-2/TRBV6-3 | . | . | TGTGCCAGCAATAGAGTGGAAGAAGAGACCCAGTACTTC | CASNRVEEETQYF
TRBJ2-6 | TRBV4-3 | few | . | TGCGCCAGCAGCCAAGATGGCGGGTTCTCTGGGGCCAACGTCCTGACTTTC | CASSQDGGFSGANVLTF
TRBJ2-7 | TRBV12-3/TRBV12-4 | . | . | TGTGCCAGCAGTCCCATGGGCCGCGCCTACGAGCAGTACTTC | CASSPMGRAYEQYF
TRBJ2-1 | TRBV10-3 | few | TRBD2 | TGTGCCATCAGTGATCGTCGGCGCGGGGGGCCGGTTAATGAGCAGTTCTTC | CAISDRRRGGPVNEQFF
TRBJ2-7 | TRBV20-1 | . | TRBD2 | TGCAGTGCCCCCAGGCGGGAGAGACGGGAGCAGTACTTC | CSAPRRERREQYF
TRBJ2-2 | TRBV5-1 | few | . | TGCGCCAGCAGCTTGGACAGGGAGGACGGGGAGCTGTTTTTT | CASSLDREDGELFF
TRBJ1-2 | TRBV4-2 | few | . | TGTGCCAGCAGCCAAGAGGAAGGTACCTATGGCTACACCTTC | CASSQEEGTYGYTF
TRBJ1-2 | TRBV12-3/TRBV12-4 | few | . | TGTGCCAGCAGTACGACAGGCTATGGCTACACCTTC | CASSTTGYGYTF
TRBJ2-7 | TRBV5-1 | . | . | TGCGCCAGCAGCTTGGCCGTCGTCTCAGGTACCTACGAGCAGTACTTC | CASSLAVVSGTYEQYF
TRBJ1-1 | TRBV29-1 | . | . | TGCAGCGTTGATGTTCTCCACACTGAAGCTTTCTTT | CSVDVLHTEAFF
TRBJ2-7 | TRBV7-9 | . | TRBD2 | TGTGCCAGCAGCCCAGCGGGACTGACTCATTACGAGCAGTACTTC | CASSPAGLTHYEQYF
TRBJ2-7 | TRBV5-1 | once | TRBD1 | TGCGCCAGCAGCTTCGACAGGGCCTCCTACGAGCAGTACTTC | CASSFDRASYEQYF
TRBJ2-3 | TRBV20-1 | few | . | TGCAGTGCTAGAGATGACCAGCGGAGCACAGATACGCAGTATTTT | CSARDDQRSTDTQYF
TRBJ2-7 | TRBV2 | . | . | TGTGCCAGCAGTGCCGGGCCTCCCTTCGCCGGGGGCTACGAGCAGTACTTC | CASSAGPPFAGGYEQYF